By sample share, the clone carrying this TCR beta chain is medium-sized (0.01 to 0.1%). What it binds is not known. These data originate in a study of T-cell memory formation after mild COVID-19. Researchers used 5'RACE with constant-segment primers to make TCR alpha and TCR beta cDNA libraries that carry sample barcodes and UMIs. TCRdb itself ran the 5' RACE reads through MiXCR, one entry per CDR3 protein. The data contain about 90,000 distinct CDR3 sequences, about 13% of them singletons. General study points: The authors did not confirm SARS-CoV-2 specificity of second-wave clones peaking day 37. Detection of some responders pre-infection suggested pre-existing cross-reactive memory T cells participated. Contracting CD4+ clones sat mainly in CM and EM; CD8+ in EMRA.

The CDR3 is 14 residues long. The V gene's germline CDR1 is SGHVS and CDR2 FQNEAQ. Trimming at V came to 7 bases and at J to 2 bases, leaving 8 bases not matched to a gene. The sample comprised PBMCs or a T cell subset sorted from them (not recorded which). V gene TRBV7-8 combines with J gene TRBJ2-7; 7 bases align to TRBD2. This TCR came from an adult woman who had mild COVID-19 (a few samples of this study predate the infection). Cell type and time point are not known. For the CDR3, the DNA is TGTGCCAGCACAAGCGGGCGGGAGCCCTACGAGCAGTACTTC. This translates into CASTSGREPYEQYF.